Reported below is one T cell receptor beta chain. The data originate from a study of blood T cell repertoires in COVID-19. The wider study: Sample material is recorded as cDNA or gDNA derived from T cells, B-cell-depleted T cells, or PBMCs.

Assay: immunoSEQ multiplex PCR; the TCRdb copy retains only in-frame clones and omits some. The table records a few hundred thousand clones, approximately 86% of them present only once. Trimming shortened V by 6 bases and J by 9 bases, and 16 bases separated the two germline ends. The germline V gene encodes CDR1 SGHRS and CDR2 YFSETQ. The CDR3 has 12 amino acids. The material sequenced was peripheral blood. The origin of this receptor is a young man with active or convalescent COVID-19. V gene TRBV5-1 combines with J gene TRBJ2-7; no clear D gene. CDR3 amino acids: CASTSMRNVQYF. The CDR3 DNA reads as TGCGCCAGCACCTCAATGAGAAATGTGCAGTACTTC.